These 28 T cell receptor beta chains came from one sample sequenced in a study of blood T cell repertoires in COVID-19. The repertoire was sequenced with immunoSEQ multiplex PCR; TCRdb's copy has only in-frame clones and lacks some. The sample records around 180,000 clones, 84% being singletons. Sequenced sample: PBMCs or T cells enriched from blood (not recorded which). Receptors originate from a man between 45 and 60 years old who had recovered from COVID-19.

The chain carries TRBV9 and TRBJ2-3, with 10 bases aligning to TRBD2. The CDR3 is 17 amino acids. Germline V gives CDR1 SGDLS, CDR2 YYNGEE. V gave up 0 bases and J gave up 1 base; unmatched junction bases: 5. This chain's CDR3 is CASSVAGLAGGTDTQYF. The CDR3 nucleotides read TGTGCCAGCAGCGTAGCGGGGCTAGCGGGAGGCACAGATACGCAGTATTTT.

About this clone: This specimen includes other DNA sequences encoding the same CDR3. V usage is TRBV27 and J usage is TRBJ2-1; TRBD2 matches at 8 bases. From germline, CDR1 is MNHEY and CDR2 SMNVEV (reference sequence). J was trimmed by 3 bases and V by 2 bases; bases with no gene match: 0. The CDR3 is 14 amino acids. This chain's CDR3 is CASSLAGGYNEQFF. The CDR3 DNA reads TGTGCCAGCAGTTTAGCGGGGGGCTACAATGAGCAGTTCTTC.

This chain uses TRBV28 with TRBJ2-5, with 9 bases aligning to TRBD1. Germline V lookup: CDR1 MDHEN, CDR2 SYDVKM. The V gene end was trimmed by 5 bases and the J gene end by 2 bases; junction bases not matched to a gene: 6. The CDR3 runs to 15 residues. In DNA, the CDR3 is TGTGCCAGCAGTGCCCTGGACAGGGGACAAGAGACCCAGTACTTC. Translation: CASSALDRGQETQYF.

The chain combines TRBV6-5 with TRBJ2-7; D unresolved. Germline values: CDR1 MNHEY, CDR2 SVGAGI. The CDR3 loop spans 12 amino acids. Between the trimmed V and J ends, which lost 0 bases and 5 bases, there was a span of 5 bases. CDR3 coding DNA: TGTGCCAGCAGTTACTCGTCAAACGAGCAGTACTTC. This gives the protein CASSYSSNEQYF.

The rearrangement uses TRBV7-8 and TRBJ1-1, with TRBD1 matching over 7 bases. The length of the CDR3 is 12 residues. The trim removed 5 bases at V and 6 bases at J, leaving 3 bases unmatched. Per the germline V gene, CDR1 is SGHVS and CDR2 is FQNEAQ. DNA of the CDR3: TGTGCCAGCAGCCAGACAGGGTCTGAAGCTTTCTTT. It yields the protein CASSQTGSEAFF. The full variable domain, its missing parts supplied by reference TRBV7-8 and TRBJ1-1, is GAGVSQSPRYKVAKRGQDVALRCDPISGHVSLFWYQQALGQGPEFLTYFQNEAQLDKSGLPSDRFFAERPEGSVSTLKIQRTQQEDSAVYLCASSQTGSEAFFGQGTRLTVV.

The chain employs TRBV2 and TRBJ2-1, with TRBD2 matching 9 bases. Germline V lookup: CDR1 SNHLY, CDR2 FYNNEI. With V trimmed by 4 bases and J by 4 bases, 17 bases remained unmatched. The CDR3 has 19 residues. This CDR3 reads CASSVGPRGSGGIYNEQFF. CDR3 bases: TGTGCCAGCAGTGTCGGCCCTAGGGGTAGCGGGGGAATATACAATGAGCAGTTCTTC.

The chain employs TRBV19 and TRBJ1-5; 10 bases agree with TRBD1. The CDR3 spans 15 residues. Germline V CDR1 and CDR2: LNHDA, SQIVND (reference sequence). V shed 7 bases and J 11 bases; nucleotides not matched to a gene: 14. Written as DNA, the CDR3 is TGTGCCAGTACGACAGGGGGCCGGGTCGGGGAGGCCCAGCATTTT. Translating gives CASTTGGRVGEAQHF.

The genes are TRBV5-1 and TRBJ1-2; possibly TRBD1 for D (6 bases). Germline values: CDR1 SGHRS, CDR2 YFSETQ. V was pared by 4 bases and J by 2 bases, with 12 bases between. This CDR3 comprises 14 residues. The CDR3 DNA is TGCGCCAGCAGCCCCTGGACAGAAAACTATGGCTACACCTTC. Amino acids: CASSPWTENYGYTF.

CDR3 loop: CASSYRAFGNQPQHF. CDR3 bases: TGTGCCAGCAGCTACAGGGCGTTTGGCAATCAGCCCCAGCATTTT. The gene calls are TRBV3-1 (or the pseudogene TRBV3-2) and TRBJ1-5, with D possibly matching TRBD1 (6 bases). CDR1 LGHDT and CDR2 YNNKEL come from the germline V gene (reference sequence). CDR3 length: 15 amino acids. The ends were cut back, 5 bases at V and 2 bases at J, with 13 bases in the middle.

Regarding this clone: Germline is not matched at one junction end, which may reflect a read error. The chain employs TRBV9 and TRBJ2-7; possibly TRBD1 for D (5 bases). The CDR3 is 12 amino acids. The germline CDR1 and CDR2 sequences are SGDLS and YYNGEE. The CDR3 region has the DNA TGTGCCAGCAGCGTAGGCAAGGGGCCGACCGACTTC. Residues: CASSVGKGPTDF.

This clone came up once. The chain joins TRBV11-2 to TRBJ1-4; 8 positions match TRBD1. Germline assignment: CDR1 SGHAT and CDR2 FQNNGV. V lost 5 bases, J lost 8 bases, and 10 bases stayed unmatched. The CDR3 totals 15 residues. CDR3 protein: CASSPNQGAGEKLFF. CDR3 bases: TGTGCCAGCAGCCCGAACCAGGGGGCGGGAGAAAAACTGTTTTTT. The complete variable domain, with remaining parts taken from reference TRBV11-2 and TRBJ1-4, reads EAGVAQSPRYKIIEKRQSVAFWCNPISGHATLYWYQQILGQGPKLLIQFQNNGVVDDSQLPKDRFSAERLKGVDSTLKIQPAKLEDSAVYLCASSPNQGAGEKLFFGSGTQLSVL.

This chain joins TRBV7-3 and TRBJ2-2; TRBD1 aligns across 8 bases. The CDR3 has 15 residues. Germline loops: CDR1 SGHTA, CDR2 FQGTGA. J was trimmed by 6 bases and V by 0 bases; bases with no gene match: 3. The CDR3 DNA reads TGTGCCAGCAGCTTAACTACAGGGGGACCCGGGGAGCTGTTTTTT. Its protein is CASSLTTGGPGELFF.

J is TRBJ2-7 and V is TRBV6-1; TRBD2 is a possible D gene (7 bases). The CDR3 contains 14 residues. Trimming shortened V by 3 bases and J by 4 bases, and 13 bases separated the two germline ends. Germline loops: CDR1 MNHNS, CDR2 SASEGT. CDR3 sequence reads: CASSEGGQLYEQYF. DNA for the CDR3: TGTGCCAGCAGTGAGGGGGGGCAGTTGTACGAGCAGTACTTC.

The gene calls are TRBV10-3 and TRBJ1-1; TRBD1 might be the D (5 bases). V was clipped by 5 bases and J by 1 base, with 11 bases between them. This CDR3 region has 14 residues. From germline, CDR1 is ENHRY and CDR2 SYGVKD. The CDR3 sequence: CAISSDSANTEAFF. CDR3 nucleotides: TGTGCCATCAGTTCAGACAGCGCGAACACTGAAGCTTTCTTT.

The V gene is TRBV7-2, the J gene TRBJ2-1, with TRBD1 matching over 9 bases. The CDR3 loop spans 15 amino acids. J gave up 8 bases and V 1 base, and 6 bases lay outside the gene matches. The germline V gene has CDR1 SGHTA and CDR2 FQGNSA. The CDR3, as DNA: TGTGCCAGCAGCTTAGGCCGGGACAGGGTACATGAGCAGTTCTTC. Translating gives CASSLGRDRVHEQFF.

The genes are TRBV18 and TRBJ1-5; 7 nucleotides align to TRBD1. This CDR3 spans 16 amino acids. V gave up 3 bases and J gave up 2 bases; unmatched junction bases: 7. Germline lookup yields CDR1 KGHSH and CDR2 LQKENI. DNA for the CDR3: TGTGCCAGCTCACCTAGTTCGCAGGGGGGCAATCAGCCCCAGCATTTT. Amino acid sequence: CASSPSSQGGNQPQHF.

The chain recombines TRBV20-1 with TRBJ1-4; tentative D call: TRBD1 (6 bases). Germline values: CDR1 DFQATT, CDR2 SNEGSKA (reference sequence). Trimming shortened V by 3 bases and J by 1 base, and 12 bases separated the two germline ends. The CDR3 sequence is 15 residues long. The CDR3 DNA is TGCAGTGCTAGTTACAGGGTGGGAACTAATGAAAAACTGTTTTTT. Residues: CSASYRVGTNEKLFF.

This chain links TRBV24-1 with TRBJ2-3; D may be TRBD1 (6 bases). This CDR3 spans 13 amino acids. Trimming took 8 bases from V and 2 from J, leaving 10 bases between them. From germline, CDR1 is KGHDR and CDR2 SFDVKD. The chain's CDR3 is CATNRAHTDTQYF. The CDR3 nucleotides read TGTGCCACCAACAGGGCCCACACAGATACGCAGTATTTT.

The genes are TRBV18 and TRBJ2-5; D might be TRBD1 (6 bases). The CDR3 length is 15 residues. Trimming took 1 base from V and 4 from J, leaving 13 bases between them. From germline, CDR1 is KGHSH and CDR2 LQKENI. This CDR3 is CASSPLQGKGETQYF. As DNA, the CDR3 is TGTGCCAGCTCACCACTGCAGGGGAAAGGAGAGACCCAGTACTTC.

V gene TRBV30 combines with J gene TRBJ1-6, with D maybe TRBD1 (6 bases). V was clipped by 4 bases and J by 4 bases, with 8 bases between them. Germline-derived CDR1 and CDR2 are GTSNPN and SVGIG (reference sequence). The CDR3 consists of 13 residues. CDR3 sequence: CAWNGQYNSPLHF. The CDR3 DNA reads TGTGCCTGGAATGGACAGTATAATTCACCCCTCCACTTT.

This chain connects TRBV10-3 to TRBJ1-1, with 7 bases matching TRBD1. The CDR3 is 13 residues long. Germline V gene sequence: CDR1 ENHRY, CDR2 SYGVKD. V was pared by 7 bases and J by 0 bases, with 2 bases of the junction left unmatched. The CDR3 protein is CAITGQVNTEAFF. The CDR3, as DNA: TGTGCCATCACCGGACAGGTGAACACTGAAGCTTTCTTT.

The CDR3 is CASSLDHRGREGQPQHF. CDR3 DNA sequence: TGTGCCAGCAGCTTAGATCATCGGGGCAGGGAGGGTCAGCCCCAGCATTTT. This rearrangement joins TRBV7-3 to TRBJ1-5; perhaps TRBD1 as D (5 bases). The V end lost 2 bases, the J end lost 6 bases, and 20 bases lay between the germline ends. This CDR3 spans 17 amino acids. Germline V CDR1 and CDR2: SGHTA, FQGTGA.

CDR3 nucleotide sequence: TGTGCCAGTAGTACCCCAGGGCGCTATAATGAAAAACTGTTTTTT. It specifies CASSTPGRYNEKLFF. This rearrangement joins TRBV19 to TRBJ1-4; TRBD1 might be the D (5 bases). The CDR3 has 15 amino acids. Germline assignment: CDR1 LNHDA and CDR2 SQIVND (reference sequence). V lost 4 bases and J 4 bases, leaving 13 bases between the germline ends.

The chain has TRBV27 and TRBJ1-1, with 7 bases aligning to TRBD1. The V and J ends lost 4 bases and 2 bases, in that order; junction bases with no gene match: 10. This CDR3 has 16 residues. Looked up from germline, CDR1 is MNHEY and CDR2 is SMNVEV (reference sequence). The CDR3 coding sequence is TGTGCCAGCAGTTCAACCCCGACAGGGCGAAACACTGAAGCTTTCTTT. Protein: CASSSTPTGRNTEAFF.

The chain combines TRBV19 with TRBJ1-5; D remains ambiguous. The length of the CDR3 is 15 residues. The germline gives CDR1 LNHDA, CDR2 SQIVND (reference sequence). The V end was cut by 7 bases, the J end by 0 bases, with 13 bases between. CDR3 region: CASIGPGNSNQPQHF. The DNA of the CDR3 is TGTGCCAGTATCGGCCCGGGAAATAGCAATCAGCCCCAGCATTTT.

The genes are TRBV5-6 and TRBJ1-1; D unclear. Germline lookup yields CDR1 SGHDT and CDR2 YYEEEE. The CDR3 is made up of 13 amino acids. Trimming took off 2 bases at V and 1 base at J, with 6 bases between the two ends. CDR3 in amino acids: CASSFGRNTEAFF. The CDR3 nucleotides are TGTGCCAGCAGCTTCGGGAGGAACACTGAAGCTTTCTTT.

V usage is TRBV3-1 (or the pseudogene TRBV3-2) and J usage is TRBJ1-3; tentative D call: TRBD1 (5 bases). CDR1 and CDR2 (germline): LGHDT, YNNKEL (reference sequence). Deletions cut 1 base from V and 0 bases from J, with 13 bases between. The CDR3 extends over 17 amino acids. Written as DNA, the CDR3 is TGTGCCAGCAGCCAAGGACAGCCGAACTTCTCTGGAAACACCATATATTTT. Its protein is CASSQGQPNFSGNTIYF.

The V gene is TRBV7-9, the J gene TRBJ1-2, with D perhaps TRBD1 (6 bases). The CDR3 consists of 13 residues. V lost 5 bases, J lost 6 bases, and 13 bases lay in between. Germline V lookup: CDR1 SEHNR, CDR2 FQNEAQ (reference sequence). Here the CDR3 reads CASSPLGAHGYTF. The DNA of the CDR3 is TGTGCCAGCAGCCCCTTGGGGGCCCATGGCTACACCTTC.